The 16 T cell receptor beta chains below all came from one sample that was sequenced in a study of CD4 T cells in relation to SARS-CoV-2 and coronaviruses. The unexposed donors gave CD4+ T cells in about 2010-2019, prior to COVID-19. The cells were cultured for about ten days before CD4+ T cells were isolated. Method: immunoSEQ multiplex PCR; TCRdb's copy keeps in-frame clones and lacks some. Of fewer than 20,000 clones listed, about four fifths are singletons. No antigen has been identified for these receptors. The sequenced sample consisted of CD4+ T cells from PBMCs, cultured in vitro. Receptors originate from a human donor in good health.

The chain uses TRBV5-1 and TRBJ2-5; D could derive from TRBD1 or TRBD2 (6 bases each). Germline V gives CDR1 SGHRS, CDR2 YFSETQ. Trimming shortened V by 5 bases and J by 2 bases, and 16 bases separated the two germline ends. The CDR3 covers 15 residues. The CDR3 nucleotides are TGCGCCAGCAGTTGGGGGGACACCGATCAAGAGACCCAGTACTTC. Its translation: CASSWGDTDQETQYF.

This clone was counted a single time. This chain links TRBV10-2 with TRBJ2-1; D might be TRBD1 (5 bases). Looked up from germline, CDR1 is WSHSY and CDR2 is SAAADI. The CDR3 extends over 13 amino acids. Between the trimmed V and J ends, which lost 6 bases and 4 bases, there was a span of 10 bases. DNA of the CDR3: TGCGCCAGCAGCCCCGACAGTTACAATGAGCAGTTCTTC. Amino acid sequence: CASSPDSYNEQFF.

The chain carries TRBV6-2 or TRBV6-3 and TRBJ2-1, with 9 bases identical to TRBD1. Germline values: CDR1 MNHEY, CDR2 SVGEGT. The CDR3 spans 13 residues. Trimming removed 0 bases from V and 9 bases from J; junction bases left unmatched: 0. CDR3 sequence reads: CASSYSDRGEQFF. The DNA for the CDR3 is TGTGCCAGCAGTTACTCGGACAGGGGTGAGCAGTTCTTC.

V and J are TRBV11-2 and TRBJ2-1; D not resolved. From germline, CDR1 is SGHAT and CDR2 FQNNGV. V was clipped by 5 bases and J by 7 bases, with 15 bases between them. The CDR3 runs to 14 residues. The CDR3 spells CASSQNLEGNEQFF. The CDR3 coding sequence is TGTGCCAGCAGCCAAAACTTAGAAGGAAATGAGCAGTTCTTC.

V and J are TRBV9 and TRBJ1-1, with 7 bases lining up with TRBD1. Per germline, CDR1 SGDLS and CDR2 YYNGEE. The CDR3 covers 14 residues. V shed 2 bases and J 11 bases; nucleotides not matched to a gene: 12. The CDR3 coding sequence is TGTGCCAGCAGCGTCCCGGAGAGACAGGGAGTTGCTTTCTTT. The encoded protein is CASSVPERQGVAFF. The whole variable domain, remainder taken from reference TRBV9 and TRBJ1-1, is DSGVTQTPKHLITATGQRVTLRCSPRSGDLSVYWYQQSLDQGLQFLIQYYNGEERAKGNILERFSAQQFPDLHSELNLSSLELGDSALYFCASSVPERQGVAFFGQGTRLTVV.

The rearrangement joins TRBV3-1 (or the pseudogene TRBV3-2) to TRBJ2-5; possibly TRBD2 for D (5 bases). The CDR3 length is 14 residues. Germline CDR1 is LGHDT and CDR2 is YNNKEL (reference sequence). Trimming took off 4 bases at V and 3 bases at J, with 12 bases between the two ends. CDR3 DNA sequence: TGTGCCAGCAGCCTGTGGACGGGAAAAGAGACCCAGTACTTC. Translating gives CASSLWTGKETQYF.

In DNA, the CDR3 is TGTGCCAGCAGTGGGGGGGGGTATGGCTACACCTTC. This codes for CASSGGGYGYTF. The chain carries TRBV6-6 and TRBJ1-2; possible D gene TRBD1, 5 bases. Germline-derived CDR1 and CDR2 are MNHNY and SVGAGI (reference sequence). This CDR3 has 12 amino acids. Trimming left V 5 bases short and J 5 bases short, with 9 bases between.

This clone has more than one count but fewer than ten. J is TRBJ1-1 and V is TRBV5-6; D not certain. Deletions cut 0 bases from V and 3 bases from J, with 3 bases between. This CDR3 contains 12 residues. CDR1 and CDR2 (germline): SGHDT, YYEEEE. CDR3 sequence: CASSLEDTEAFF. The DNA for the CDR3 is TGTGCCAGCAGCTTGGAGGACACTGAAGCTTTCTTT.

This clone was recorded only once. The V and J genes are TRBV28 and TRBJ1-2; tentatively, D is TRBD1 (5 bases). The CDR3 has 14 amino acids. Trimming took off 2 bases at V and 6 bases at J, with 13 bases between the two ends. Per germline, CDR1 MDHEN and CDR2 SYDVKM. CDR3 in DNA: TGTGCCAGCAGTTTAGGGGGGGTTTGGAATGGCTACACCTTC. It codes for CASSLGGVWNGYTF.

This chain joins TRBV9 and TRBJ1-2; 8 nucleotides line up with TRBD1. The V gene end was trimmed by 4 bases and the J gene end by 3 bases; junction bases not matched to a gene: 5. The CDR3 has 14 residues. The V gene's germline CDR1 is SGDLS and CDR2 YYNGEE. This CDR3 is CASSQPDRDYGYTF. Written as DNA, the CDR3 is TGTGCCAGCAGCCAGCCGGACAGGGACTATGGCTACACCTTC.

The rearrangement uses TRBV27 and TRBJ1-2; 9 bases match TRBD1. There are 14 residues in the CDR3. Trimming took 2 bases from V and 3 from J; bases not matched to a gene: 1. Germline CDR1 and CDR2: MNHEY and SMNVEV (reference sequence). The CDR3 here is CASSLGQGYYGYTF. CDR3 DNA: TGTGCCAGCAGTTTAGGACAGGGGTACTATGGCTACACCTTC.

The rearrangement joins TRBV6-1 to TRBJ2-3; TRBD2 aligns across 11 bases. The trim removed 6 bases at V and 5 bases at J, leaving 7 bases unmatched. CDR3 length: 15 amino acids. Per germline, CDR1 MNHNS and CDR2 SASEGT. Here the CDR3 reads CASRTALAGEDTQYF. In DNA, the CDR3 is TGTGCCAGCAGGACCGCACTAGCGGGAGAAGATACGCAGTATTTT.

The V gene is TRBV18, the J gene TRBJ2-1; D is possibly TRBD2 (6 bases). Germline V CDR1 and CDR2: KGHSH, LQKENI. The CDR3 totals 19 residues. The V and J ends lost 4 bases and 0 bases respectively, with 22 bases between them. The chain's CDR3 is CASSHLAGSTISSYNEQFF. CDR3 bases: TGTGCCAGCTCACACCTGGCGGGGTCGACGATCAGCTCCTACAATGAGCAGTTCTTC.

The rearrangement links TRBV2 to TRBJ2-4, with D perhaps TRBD1 (6 bases). Trimming removed 8 bases from V and 0 bases from J, with 17 bases in between. The germline gives CDR1 SNHLY, CDR2 FYNNEI. CDR3 length: 16 amino acids. The CDR3 DNA reads as TGTGCCAGCCGGGTGGGGGCAGCCCTAGCCAAAAACATTCAGTACTTC. This sequence encodes CASRVGAALAKNIQYF. Combining the CDR3 with reference TRBV2 and TRBJ2-4 gives the whole variable domain EPEVTQTPSHQVTQMGQEVILRCVPISNHLYFYWYRQILGQKVEFLVSFYNNEISEKSEIFDDQFSVERPDGSNFTLKIRSTKLEDSAMYFCASRVGAALAKNIQYFGAGTRLSVL.

This sequence joins TRBV2 and TRBJ1-2; the match to TRBD1 covers 7 bases. V dropped 6 bases and J dropped 3; count of bases not matched to a gene: 7. The germline gives CDR1 SNHLY, CDR2 FYNNEI. The CDR3 loop spans 14 amino acids. The CDR3 sequence is CASSVRGRDYGYTF. DNA of the CDR3: TGTGCCAGCAGCGTCAGGGGGAGGGACTATGGCTACACCTTC.

The chain couples TRBV24-1 to TRBJ2-1; 12 nucleotides match TRBD2. There are 15 residues in the CDR3. J gave up 7 bases and V 5 bases, and 5 bases lay outside the gene matches. Per the germline V gene, CDR1 is KGHDR and CDR2 is SFDVKD. The CDR3 reads CATSGLAGGPNEQFF. The DNA of the CDR3 is TGTGCCACCAGTGGGCTAGCGGGAGGGCCGAATGAGCAGTTCTTC.